The clone carrying this T cell receptor beta chain was detected many times. These data originate in a study of human T cells and chemical hapten exposure. The CDR3 has 16 amino acids. Looked up from germline, CDR1 is SGHTA and CDR2 is FQGNSA. V trimming: 1 base; J trimming: 8 bases; junction bases outside the gene matches: 10. TCRdb passed the RACE reads through MiXCR, listing each CDR3 protein once. The table lists 25,000 to 30,000 distinct CDR3 sequences, around 10% of them singletons. The time point was: patch test 2, 6 weeks after DPC sensitization. Sample treatment: therapeutic diphenylcyclopropenone sensitization with weekly scalp DPC.

This clonotype originated in a man aged 25 to 45 with alopecia areata. Some clones in this sample may be carry-over from other donors' samples. The chain has TRBV7-2 and TRBJ1-2; 10 positions agree with TRBD1. The material sequenced was whole blood, taken in connection with sensitization to the hapten diphenylcyclopropenone (DPC). The CDR3 spells CASSLVGTGALEGYTF. CDR3 DNA: TGTGCCAGCAGCTTAGTGGGGACAGGGGCGCTGGAAGGCTACACCTTC.